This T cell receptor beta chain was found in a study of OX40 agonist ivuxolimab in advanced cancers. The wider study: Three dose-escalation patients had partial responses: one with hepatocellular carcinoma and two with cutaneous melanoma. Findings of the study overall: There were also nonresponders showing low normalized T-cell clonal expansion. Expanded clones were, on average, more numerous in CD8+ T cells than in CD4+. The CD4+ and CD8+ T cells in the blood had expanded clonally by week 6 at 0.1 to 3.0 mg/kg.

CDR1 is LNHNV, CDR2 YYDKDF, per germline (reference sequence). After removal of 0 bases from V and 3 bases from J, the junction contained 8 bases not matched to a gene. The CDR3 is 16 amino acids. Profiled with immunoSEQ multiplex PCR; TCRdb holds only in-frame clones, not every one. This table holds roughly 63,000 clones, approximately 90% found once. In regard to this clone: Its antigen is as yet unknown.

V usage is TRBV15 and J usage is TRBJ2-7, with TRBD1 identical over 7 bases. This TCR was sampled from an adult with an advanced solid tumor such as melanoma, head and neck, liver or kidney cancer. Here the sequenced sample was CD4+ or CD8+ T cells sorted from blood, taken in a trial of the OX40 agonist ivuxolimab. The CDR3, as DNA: TGTGCCACCAGCAGAGACCGAGGGACAGAATACTACGAGCAGTACTTC. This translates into CATSRDRGTEYYEQYF.